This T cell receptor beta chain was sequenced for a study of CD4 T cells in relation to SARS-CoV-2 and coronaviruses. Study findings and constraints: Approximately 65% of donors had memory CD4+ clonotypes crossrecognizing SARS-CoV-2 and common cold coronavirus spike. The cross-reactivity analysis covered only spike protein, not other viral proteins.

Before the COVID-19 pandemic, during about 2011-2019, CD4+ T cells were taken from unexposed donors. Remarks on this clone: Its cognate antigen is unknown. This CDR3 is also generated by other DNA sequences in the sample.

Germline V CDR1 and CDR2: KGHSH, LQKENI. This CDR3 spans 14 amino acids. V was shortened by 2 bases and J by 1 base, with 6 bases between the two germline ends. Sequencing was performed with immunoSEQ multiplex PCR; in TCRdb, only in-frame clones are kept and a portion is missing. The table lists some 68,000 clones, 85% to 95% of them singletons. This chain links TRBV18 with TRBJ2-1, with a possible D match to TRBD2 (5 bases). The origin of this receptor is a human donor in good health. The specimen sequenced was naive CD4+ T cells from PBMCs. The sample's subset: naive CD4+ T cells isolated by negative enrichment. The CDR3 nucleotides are TGTGCCAGCTCACCAACTAGATCCTACAATGAGCAGTTCTTC. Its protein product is CASSPTRSYNEQFF.